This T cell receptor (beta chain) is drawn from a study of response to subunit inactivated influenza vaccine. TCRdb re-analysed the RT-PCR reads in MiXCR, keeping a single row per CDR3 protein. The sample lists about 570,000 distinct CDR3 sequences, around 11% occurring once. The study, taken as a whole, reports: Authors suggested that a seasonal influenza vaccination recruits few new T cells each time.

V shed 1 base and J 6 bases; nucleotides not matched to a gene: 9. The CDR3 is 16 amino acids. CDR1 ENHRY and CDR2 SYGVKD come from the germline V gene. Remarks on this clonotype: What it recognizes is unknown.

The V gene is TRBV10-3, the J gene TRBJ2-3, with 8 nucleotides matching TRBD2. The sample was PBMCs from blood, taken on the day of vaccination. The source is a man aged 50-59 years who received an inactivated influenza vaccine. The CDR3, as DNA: TGTGCCATCAGTGAGTGGCTAGCGGGCCTACCGGATACGCAGTATTTT. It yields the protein CAISEWLAGLPDTQYF.